The sample holds many counts of the clone carrying this T cell receptor (beta chain). This sample was included in a study of human T cells and chemical hapten exposure. Per the original data handling: The median was 95,638 TCRs per sample, ranging roughly 20,000 to 690,600. TCRdb recomputed calls from the RACE reads with MiXCR, one row per CDR3 protein. These V and J calls are TCRdb output, not the study's own analysis. The data show about 380,000 distinct CDR3 sequences, with more than 4.5% seen just once and 2.5% to 3% held by the top ten. Time point of the sample: pre-sensitization, week 0. Stated treatment: therapeutic diphenylcyclopropenone sensitization with weekly scalp DPC. The authors' total RNA extraction used unfractionated whole blood. The sequenced sample was whole blood, obtained in connection with sensitization to the hapten diphenylcyclopropenone (DPC). This receptor was taken from a woman between 45 and 65 years old with alopecia areata. Some clones in this sample may be carry-over from other donors' samples.

The CDR3, as DNA: TGTGCCAGCAGTCTTCACTATAGCAATCAGCCCCAGCATTTT. Residues: CASSLHYSNQPQHF. The chain joins TRBV27 to TRBJ1-5; D is unresolved. Between the trimmed V and J ends, which lost 5 bases and 0 bases, there was a span of 8 bases. The CDR3 extends over 14 amino acids. Germline assignment: CDR1 MNHEY and CDR2 SMNVEV (reference sequence).